The 17 T cell receptor beta chains below all came from one sample that was sequenced in a study of cytomegalovirus exposure and HLA in healthy donors. The PCR was carried out with 60 Vbeta primers and 13 Jbeta primers. The assay was immunoSEQ multiplex PCR, and TCRdb's table has in-frame clones only and misses some. The sample includes roughly 120,000 clones, about two thirds of them seen just once. Sequenced material: PBMCs. The receptor set was obtained from a man aged 55 to 70 in good health and CMV-seropositive.

This clone was seen a handful of times. The rearrangement joins TRBV19 to TRBJ2-3; a weak D match, TRBD2 (6 bases). Trimming pared 10 bases from V and 4 bases from J, leaving 18 bases between. The CDR3 spans 14 residues. The V gene's germline CDR1 is LNHDA and CDR2 SQIVND (reference sequence). The CDR3 loop reads CATNERVGADTQYF. The CDR3 DNA reads as TGTGCCACGAACGAGCGGGTCGGCGCAGATACGCAGTATTTT.

The chain carries TRBV5-1 and TRBJ2-7; 7 bases line up with TRBD1. The germline gives CDR1 SGHRS, CDR2 YFSETQ. The CDR3 is made up of 17 amino acids. V trimming: 0 bases; J trimming: 3 bases; junction bases outside the gene matches: 12. CDR3 coding DNA: TGCGCCAGCAGCTTGGGCACTACAGGGGCCCGGCTCTACGAGCAGTACTTC. It translates to CASSLGTTGARLYEQYF.

The V call is TRBV28, the J call TRBJ1-5, with 10 bases matching TRBD1. The germline CDR1 and CDR2 sequences are MDHEN and SYDVKM. The CDR3 has 14 residues. Losses at the gene ends were 6 bases for V and 5 bases for J; bases not matched to a gene: 4. CDR3 region: CASRTGGEDQPQHF. Written as DNA, the CDR3 is TGTGCCAGCAGGACAGGGGGCGAGGATCAGCCCCAGCATTTT. The entire variable domain, with the rest obtained from reference TRBV28 and TRBJ1-5, is as follows: DVKVTQSSRYLVKRTGEKVFLECVQDMDHENMFWYRQDPGLGLRLIYFSYDVKMKEKGDIPEGYSVSREKKERFSLILESASTNQTSMYLCASRTGGEDQPQHFGDGTRLSIL.

In its sample, this clone was seen a few times. The chain recombines TRBV4-1 with TRBJ1-3, with 7 bases aligning to TRBD1. Unmatched junction bases numbered 10, after V lost 4 bases and J lost 4 bases. Per the germline V gene, CDR1 is MGHRA and CDR2 is YSYEKL. The CDR3 runs to 16 residues. In DNA form, the CDR3 reads TGCGCCAGCAGCCGTTCGGGACAGCGGACCGGAAACACCATATATTTT. It specifies CASSRSGQRTGNTIYF.

This chain connects TRBV27 to TRBJ1-2, with D possibly being TRBD1 (5 bases). Germline CDR1 MNHEY, CDR2 SMNVEV (reference sequence). The CDR3 contains 14 residues. V lost 5 bases to trimming and J lost 3 bases, with 13 bases between them. The CDR3 DNA reads TGTGCCAGCAGTAAAAGGGGTTACGACTATGGCTACACCTTC. It specifies CASSKRGYDYGYTF.

In its sample, this clone was seen a few times. The rearrangement links TRBV27 to TRBJ1-4; D is perhaps TRBD1 (6 bases). CDR3 size: 15 residues. Germline V gives CDR1 MNHEY, CDR2 SMNVEV (reference sequence). The ends were cut back, 4 bases at V and 8 bases at J, with 17 bases in the middle. CDR3 residues: CASSSHRAPGEKLFF. CDR3 sequence (DNA): TGTGCCAGCAGTTCCCACAGGGCGCCGGGAGAAAAACTGTTTTTT.

CDR3 loop: CASSGSGGSSYNEQFF. The CDR3 DNA reads as TGTGCCAGCAGCGGAAGCGGGGGGAGCTCCTACAATGAGCAGTTCTTC. The rearrangement links TRBV9 to TRBJ2-1, with 9 bases that match TRBD2. Trimming cost V 3 bases and J 0 bases; bases outside gene matches: 4. Germline V gene lookup returns CDR1 SGDLS and CDR2 YYNGEE. The CDR3 has 16 amino acids.

The CDR3 spells CASSMVQLTDTQYF. The DNA of the CDR3 is TGTGCCAGTAGTATGGTTCAACTTACAGATACGCAGTATTTT. The genes are TRBV19 and TRBJ2-3; D gene ambiguous. Germline CDR1 and CDR2: LNHDA and SQIVND (reference sequence). V dropped 3 bases and J dropped 3 bases, with 10 bases sitting between them. There are 14 residues in the CDR3.

J is TRBJ1-4 and V is TRBV30; D is perhaps TRBD1 (5 bases). V was cut by 2 bases and J by 3 bases, with 10 bases left in between. This CDR3 has 14 amino acids. Germline lookup yields CDR1 GTSNPN and CDR2 SVGIG (reference sequence). The CDR3 spells CAWSTQVPNEKLFF. The CDR3 DNA sequence: TGTGCCTGGAGTACACAGGTGCCTAATGAAAAACTGTTTTTT.

CDR3: CASRLAGGLDTQYF. The CDR3 bases are TGTGCCAGTAGATTAGCGGGGGGTCTTGATACGCAGTATTTT. The V call is TRBV19, the J call TRBJ2-3, with 10 bases that match TRBD2. V shed 6 bases and J 6 bases; nucleotides not matched to a gene: 6. The CDR3 length is 14 residues. From germline, CDR1 is LNHDA and CDR2 SQIVND (reference sequence).

The V call is TRBV6-5, the J call TRBJ2-3; 10 bases are a match to TRBD1. The length of the CDR3 is 13 residues. The ends lost 4 bases at V and 7 bases at J; junction bases unmatched: 2. Germline CDR1 and CDR2: MNHEY and SVGAGI. The chain's CDR3 is CASSSTGGNTQYF. The DNA for the CDR3 is TGTGCCAGCAGTTCGACAGGGGGCAATACGCAGTATTTT.

The CDR3 nucleotides read TGCGCCAGCAGCTTGAACAGCCGAAACACTGAAGCTTTCTTT. Translating it yields CASSLNSRNTEAFF. The J gene is TRBJ1-1, the V gene TRBV5-1, with D hard to call. V lost 1 base, J lost 2 bases, and 9 bases lay in between. Per the germline V gene, CDR1 is SGHRS and CDR2 is YFSETQ. This CDR3 region has 14 residues.

V and J are TRBV15 and TRBJ1-2; no definite D call. V lost 1 base, J lost 5 bases, and 5 bases lay in between. The CDR3 is made up of 12 amino acids. In germline, CDR1 is LNHNV, CDR2 YYDKDF (reference sequence). As DNA, the CDR3 is TGTGCCACCAGCAGAGCCTCGTATGGCTACACCTTC. The encoded protein is CATSRASYGYTF.

This clone was picked up a small number of times. This sequence joins TRBV5-1 and TRBJ1-6; 8 nucleotides align to TRBD1. Germline V gives CDR1 SGHRS, CDR2 YFSETQ. The CDR3 sequence is 16 residues long. J was trimmed by 4 bases and V by 0 bases; bases with no gene match: 3. The CDR3 DNA reads TGCGCCAGCAGCTTGGGACAGGGGTATTATAATTCACCCCTCCACTTT. It translates to CASSLGQGYYNSPLHF.

The rearrangement links TRBV19 to TRBJ2-4; TRBD1 aligns across 11 bases. V gave up 5 bases and J gave up 0 bases; unmatched junction bases: 6. This CDR3 spans 17 amino acids. The germline gives CDR1 LNHDA, CDR2 SQIVND (reference sequence). CDR3 DNA: TGTGCCAGTAGTTCAGGACAGGGGGCTTTAGCCAAAAACATTCAGTACTTC. Its translation is CASSSGQGALAKNIQYF.

This clone was detected a few times. CDR3 DNA sequence: TGTGCCAGCAGCTCCCAAGGGTCCGCGGGAGATACGCAGTATTTT. Translation gives CASSSQGSAGDTQYF. The rearrangement joins TRBV5-4 to TRBJ2-3, with D perhaps matching TRBD2 (5 bases). The V end was cut by 3 bases, the J end by 5 bases, with 16 bases between. The CDR3 has 15 residues. Germline V gene lookup returns CDR1 SGHNT and CDR2 YYREEE (reference sequence).

V is TRBV28 and J is TRBJ1-4; a possible D gene is TRBD1 (5 bases). The V gene lost 8 bases and the J gene lost 7 bases, with 11 bases spanning the gap. Looked up from germline, CDR1 is MDHEN and CDR2 is SYDVKM. The CDR3 spans 12 residues. This CDR3 reads CASPGGIEKLFF. The CDR3 DNA is TGTGCCAGCCCGGGGGGAATTGAAAAACTGTTTTTT.